The 30 T cell receptor beta chains in this list originate from one sample, sequenced in a study of OX40 agonist ivuxolimab in advanced cancers. Some clones are missing from TCRdb's copy, which holds only in-frame ones; the method was immunoSEQ multiplex PCR. Among approximately 89,000 clones, approximately 90% were seen once, and the ten largest hold 0.71%. This specimen consisted of CD4+ or CD8+ T cells sorted from blood, obtained in a trial of the OX40 agonist ivuxolimab. The receptors originated from an adult with an advanced solid tumor such as melanoma, head and neck, liver or kidney cancer.

This sequence joins TRBV5-6 and TRBJ1-4, with D possibly being TRBD1 (5 bases). V dropped 1 base and J dropped 4 bases, with 8 bases sitting between them. The length of the CDR3 is 14 residues. Per the germline V gene, CDR1 is SGHDT and CDR2 is YYEEEE. The CDR3 loop reads CASSLQGNNEKLFF. The CDR3 coding sequence is TGTGCCAGCAGCTTGCAGGGTAATAATGAAAAACTGTTTTTT.

The rearrangement joins TRBV5-1 to TRBJ1-1, with TRBD1 as a possible D gene (5 bases). V dropped 2 bases and J dropped 4 bases, with 18 bases sitting between them. CDR1 is SGHRS and CDR2 is YFSETQ in the germline V gene. This CDR3 is 16 amino acids long. CDR3: CASSFEGTRGTTEAFF. CDR3 bases: TGCGCCAGCAGCTTTGAGGGGACCCGAGGGACCACTGAAGCTTTCTTT.

This clone was seen a few times. The CDR3 DNA sequence: TGTGCCAGCAGTGAGGGCAGGGTGGGCTATGGCTACACCTTC. This codes for CASSEGRVGYGYTF. This rearrangement joins TRBV6-1 to TRBJ1-2, with D possibly being TRBD1 (5 bases). The CDR3 is made up of 14 amino acids. V lost 3 bases and J lost 4, with 12 bases in between. The germline gives CDR1 MNHNS, CDR2 SASEGT.

This clone appeared once. The DNA for the CDR3 is TGTGCCAGCAGCTCCGACACCTGGAAAGAGACCCAGTACTTC. Translating it yields CASSSDTWKETQYF. The genes are TRBV2 and TRBJ2-5, with unresolved D. The germline V gene has CDR1 SNHLY and CDR2 FYNNEI. V was clipped by 6 bases and J by 3 bases, with 14 bases between them. CDR3 length: 14 amino acids.

V is TRBV15 and J is TRBJ2-2; D gene ambiguous. The V end was cut by 5 bases, the J end by 1 base, with 11 bases between. This CDR3 spans 15 amino acids. Germline V gives CDR1 LNHNV, CDR2 YYDKDF (reference sequence). CDR3 region: CATSDARRNTGELFF. The CDR3, as DNA: TGTGCCACCAGCGATGCTCGACGGAACACCGGGGAGCTGTTTTTT.

The V gene is TRBV5-1, the J gene TRBJ1-3; possibly TRBD1 for D (5 bases). The CDR3 totals 17 residues. Germline values: CDR1 SGHRS, CDR2 YFSETQ. V lost 3 bases and J 0 bases, leaving 16 bases between the germline ends. For the CDR3, the DNA is TGCGCCAGCAGCTGGACCGGGACGGAAGCCTCTGGAAACACCATATATTTT. It yields the protein CASSWTGTEASGNTIYF.

This clone has only a few counts. The rearrangement links TRBV30 to TRBJ2-7; either TRBD1 or TRBD2 may fit D (5 bases each). Germline loops: CDR1 GTSNPN, CDR2 SVGIG (reference sequence). Deletions cut 1 base from V and 0 bases from J, with 7 bases between. The CDR3 has 13 residues. DNA of the CDR3: TGTGCCTGGAGTGACGGGGCCTCCTACGAGCAGTACTTC. The encoded protein is CAWSDGASYEQYF.

The chain recombines TRBV14 with TRBJ2-7; 7 bases line up with TRBD2. V lost 1 base, J lost 4 bases, and 10 bases stayed unmatched. From germline, CDR1 is SGHDN and CDR2 FVKESK. The CDR3 extends over 16 amino acids. This CDR3 is CASSQASGGTIYEQYF. DNA for the CDR3: TGTGCCAGCAGCCAAGCTTCGGGCGGGACTATATACGAGCAGTACTTC.

The chain links TRBV20-1 to TRBJ1-5; D call uncertain. The CDR3 contains 11 residues. Germline lookup yields CDR1 DFQATT and CDR2 SNEGSKA (reference sequence). V dropped 4 bases and J dropped 4 bases, with 5 bases sitting between them. Here the CDR3 DNA reads TGCAGTGCTACCCAAAATCAGCCCCAGCATTTT. Translating it yields CSATQNQPQHF.

This clone was seen a single time. CDR3 nucleotide sequence: TGTGCAAGTCGCTCAACCGGGACAGGGGATGGCTACACCTTC. Its translation is CASRSTGTGDGYTF. The chain uses TRBV12-2 and TRBJ1-2; the table assigns TRBD1, which was not confirmed against the DNA. TRBV12-2 constitutes a pseudogene. The CDR3 covers 14 residues.

The V call is TRBV5-8, the J call TRBJ2-2; D is possibly TRBD1 (5 bases). This CDR3 region has 14 residues. V dropped 4 bases and J dropped 1 base, with 8 bases sitting between them. Germline CDR1 and CDR2: SGHTS and YDEGEE. The CDR3, as DNA: TGTGCCAGCAGCCTGGGGCAGAACACCGGGGAGCTGTTTTTT. Protein: CASSLGQNTGELFF.

V usage is TRBV2 and J usage is TRBJ1-1; D perhaps matches TRBD1 (6 bases). Germline V gives CDR1 SNHLY, CDR2 FYNNEI. V was pared by 4 bases and J by 4 bases, with 10 bases between. There are 13 residues in the CDR3. CDR3 sequence reads: CASSVTGSTEAFF. In nucleotides, the CDR3 is TGTGCCAGCAGTGTAACAGGGAGCACTGAAGCTTTCTTT.

This rearrangement joins TRBV4-2 to TRBJ2-6; possibly TRBD2 for D (6 bases). This CDR3 comprises 17 residues. The V end lost 4 bases, the J end lost 2 bases, and 15 bases lay between the germline ends. Germline V gene sequence: CDR1 LGHNA, CDR2 YNFKEQ. As DNA, the CDR3 is TGTGCCAGCAGCCCCAGTTGGAGGGAGACTGGGGCCAACGTCCTGACTTTC. The encoded protein is CASSPSWRETGANVLTF.

This chain connects TRBV9 to TRBJ2-5; TRBD2 matches 8 bases. The germline CDR1 and CDR2 sequences are SGDLS and YYNGEE. This CDR3 has 14 amino acids. The V and J ends lost 4 bases and 2 bases, in that order; junction bases with no gene match: 4. CDR3: CASSSGLGQETQYF. The DNA of the CDR3 is TGTGCCAGCAGCTCGGGACTAGGGCAAGAGACCCAGTACTTC. The complete variable domain, with remaining parts taken from reference TRBV9 and TRBJ2-5, reads DSGVTQTPKHLITATGQRVTLRCSPRSGDLSVYWYQQSLDQGLQFLIQYYNGEERAKGNILERFSAQQFPDLHSELNLSSLELGDSALYFCASSSGLGQETQYFGPGTRLLVL.

V usage is TRBV7-2 and J usage is TRBJ2-5; tentative D call: TRBD2 (5 bases). V was shortened by 3 bases and J by 2 bases, with 10 bases between the two germline ends. CDR3 size: 14 residues. Germline CDR1 and CDR2: SGHTA and FQGNSA. CDR3 loop: CASSFRGIQETQYF. CDR3 nucleotides: TGTGCCAGCAGCTTTCGAGGGATACAAGAGACCCAGTACTTC.

This clone was seen only once. The rearrangement joins TRBV6-1 to TRBJ1-2; D not resolved. With 7 bases removed from V and 2 bases from J, the gap between germline ends came to 14 bases. The CDR3 length is 14 residues. The germline V gene has CDR1 MNHNS and CDR2 SASEGT. DNA of the CDR3: TGTGCCAGCATATTGGACCCAACGAACTATGGCTACACCTTC. This codes for CASILDPTNYGYTF.

The J gene is TRBJ2-1, the V gene TRBV19; the match to TRBD2 covers 7 bases. V shed 8 bases, J shed 1 base, and the junction held 2 bases outside the gene matches. The CDR3 is made up of 13 amino acids. Germline V lookup: CDR1 LNHDA, CDR2 SQIVND (reference sequence). The CDR3 coding sequence is TGTGCCAGTCGCGGGAGTTCCTACAATGAGCAGTTCTTC. Its protein product is CASRGSSYNEQFF.

The chain has TRBV6-5 and TRBJ2-7, with 9 bases fitting TRBD1. The V gene's germline CDR1 is MNHEY and CDR2 SVGAGI. This CDR3 has 14 residues. V trimming: 6 bases; J trimming: 6 bases; junction bases outside the gene matches: 9. CDR3 in amino acids: CASRPGTGSFEQYF. The DNA of the CDR3 is TGTGCCAGCAGACCCGGGACAGGGTCTTTCGAGCAGTACTTC.

The chain has TRBV15 and TRBJ2-2; 7 bases map to TRBD1. Trimming removed 3 bases from V and 9 bases from J; junction bases left unmatched: 7. Germline lookup yields CDR1 LNHNV and CDR2 YYDKDF (reference sequence). This CDR3 contains 14 residues. Written as DNA, the CDR3 is TGTGCCACCAGCAGTACAGGGGCCCGGCGGGAGCTGTTTTTT. Its translation: CATSSTGARRELFF. Full variable domain (outside the CDR3, taken from reference TRBV15 and TRBJ2-2): DAMVIQNPRYQVTQFGKPVTLSCSQTLNHNVMYWYQQKSSQAPKLLFHYYDKDFNNEADTPDNFQSRRPNTSFCFLDIRSPGLGDTAMYLCATSSTGARRELFFGEGSRLTVL.

The chain recombines TRBV5-1 with TRBJ2-3; 7 bases align to TRBD2. Germline values: CDR1 SGHRS, CDR2 YFSETQ. J lost 5 bases, V lost 1 base, and 4 bases had no gene match. The CDR3 has 14 amino acids. The CDR3 DNA reads TGCGCCAGCAGCTTGATGACTAGCCAAGATACGCAGTATTTT. Protein sequence: CASSLMTSQDTQYF.

The chain carries TRBV5-7 and TRBJ2-1; D possibly matches TRBD1 or TRBD2 (5 bases each). TRBV5-7 is noted as an ORF with a role that remains uncertain. V was clipped by 1 base and J by 2 bases, with 13 bases between them. This CDR3 has 16 amino acids. CDR3 region: CASSLYEGSAYNEQFF. CDR3 nucleotide sequence: TGTGCCAGCAGCTTGTATGAGGGGAGTGCCTACAATGAGCAGTTCTTC.

V and J are TRBV7-6 and TRBJ2-3; 8 bases line up with TRBD2. In germline, CDR1 is SGHVS, CDR2 FNYEAQ. V shed 2 bases and J 3 bases; nucleotides not matched to a gene: 4. The CDR3 loop spans 15 amino acids. The CDR3 is CASSLSGGWTDTQYF. The CDR3 DNA is TGTGCCAGCAGCTTAAGCGGGGGCTGGACAGATACGCAGTATTTT. The entire variable domain, with the rest obtained from reference TRBV7-6 and TRBJ2-3, is as follows: GAGVSQSPRYKVTKRGQDVALRCDPISGHVSLYWYRQALGQGPEFLTYFNYEAQQDKSGLPNDRFSAERPEGSISTLTIQRTEQRDSAMYRCASSLSGGWTDTQYFGPGTRLTVL.

This clone occurred a few times. The rearrangement links TRBV27 to TRBJ1-4; D uncertain. There are 14 residues in the CDR3. In germline, CDR1 is MNHEY, CDR2 SMNVEV (reference sequence). Trimming took 0 bases from V and 7 from J, leaving 9 bases between them. CDR3 bases: TGTGCCAGCAGTTTATCCGACCGGACTGAAAAACTGTTTTTT. This sequence encodes CASSLSDRTEKLFF. The variable domain in full, with the rest retrieved from reference TRBV27 and TRBJ1-4, is EAQVTQNPRYLITVTGKKLTVTCSQNMNHEYMSWYRQDPGLGLRQIYYSMNVEVTDKGDVPEGYKVSRKEKRNFPLILESPSPNQTSLYFCASSLSDRTEKLFFGSGTQLSVL.

The chain recombines TRBV18 with TRBJ2-1; 7 positions match TRBD2. V shed 1 base and J 5 bases; nucleotides not matched to a gene: 5. Germline lookup yields CDR1 KGHSH and CDR2 LQKENI. CDR3 length: 15 amino acids. The CDR3: CASSPRGGTHNEQFF. CDR3 in DNA: TGTGCCAGCTCACCACGGGGAGGGACCCACAATGAGCAGTTCTTC.

The chain carries TRBV5-4 and TRBJ2-3, with unresolved D. The CDR3 has 16 amino acids. V lost 6 bases and J 2 bases, leaving 19 bases between the germline ends. Germline CDR1 and CDR2: SGHNT and YYREEE (reference sequence). For the CDR3, the DNA is TGTGCCAGCACCTCAGCCGGCGGACGGACCACAGATACGCAGTATTTT. It codes for CASTSAGGRTTDTQYF.

This clone is a singleton in its sample. This rearrangement joins TRBV10-3 to TRBJ1-5; D unclear. Trimming took off 0 bases at V and 4 bases at J, with 7 bases between the two ends. This CDR3 has 14 residues. The germline V gene has CDR1 ENHRY and CDR2 SYGVKD. The CDR3: CAISESGDNQPQHF. CDR3 nucleotide sequence: TGTGCCATCAGTGAGTCTGGAGATAATCAGCCCCAGCATTTT.

This chain connects TRBV28 to TRBJ2-5; 7 nucleotides match TRBD2. CDR1 is MDHEN, CDR2 SYDVKM, per germline. The length of the CDR3 is 14 residues. V gave up 4 bases and J gave up 3 bases; unmatched junction bases: 5. The CDR3 loop is CASSSTSLEETQYF. In DNA form, the CDR3 reads TGTGCCAGCAGTTCGACTAGCTTGGAAGAGACCCAGTACTTC.

The rearrangement uses TRBV27 and TRBJ1-1, with TRBD1 matching 10 bases. Looked up from germline, CDR1 is MNHEY and CDR2 is SMNVEV (reference sequence). The ends lost 6 bases at V and 3 bases at J; junction bases unmatched: 10. The CDR3 is 16 amino acids. CDR3 coding DNA: TGTGCCAGCAGGAAGACAGGGGGCGCAGGGGACACTGAAGCTTTCTTT. Translated: CASRKTGGAGDTEAFF.

In its sample, this clone was seen a few times. This sequence joins TRBV7-3 and TRBJ2-2, with 7 bases aligning to TRBD1. CDR3 length equals 16 residues. Germline V gene sequence: CDR1 SGHTA, CDR2 FQGTGA. The junction had 8 bases not matched to a gene; V was cut back by 2 bases and J by 5 bases. This CDR3 reads CASSLYKGAETGELFF. In DNA form, the CDR3 reads TGTGCCAGCAGCTTATACAAGGGGGCCGAAACCGGGGAGCTGTTTTTT. Full variable domain (missing parts from reference TRBV7-3 and TRBJ2-2): GAGVSQTPSNKVTEKGKYVELRCDPISGHTALYWYRQSLGQGPEFLIYFQGTGAADDSGLPNDRFFAVRPEGSVSTLKIQRTERGDSAVYLCASSLYKGAETGELFFGEGSRLTVL.

This clone was seen just once. The V and J genes are TRBV7-9 and TRBJ2-1, with D perhaps matching TRBD2 (6 bases). CDR1 SEHNR and CDR2 FQNEAQ come from the germline V gene (reference sequence). V gave up 3 bases and J gave up 10 bases, with 7 bases separating them. The CDR3 is made up of 11 amino acids. This CDR3 is CASSLGGEQFF. The CDR3 DNA reads TGTGCCAGCAGCTTGGGGGGAGAGCAGTTCTTC. The full variable domain, rest sourced from reference TRBV7-9 and TRBJ2-1, is DTGVSQNPRHKITKRGQNVTFRCDPISEHNRLYWYRQTLGQGPEFLTYFQNEAQLEKSRLLSDRFSAERPKGSFSTLEIQRTEQGDSAMYLCASSLGGEQFFGPGTRLTVL.